Only one count was recorded for the clone carrying this TCR beta chain. As yet, its antigen is unknown. Peripheral blood and lesional scalp punch biopsies came from alopecia areata patients. The data stem from a study of CD8+ T cells in alopecia areata. Study-wide results and limits: TCRs were shared less clearly across patients than in mice, possibly for HLA-related reasons. Lesional scalp, notably in alopecia totalis/universalis, had clonality above that of normal scalp.

Germline lookup yields CDR1 GTSNPN and CDR2 SVGIG (reference sequence). The CDR3 is 13 amino acids. V lost 0 bases and J lost 7, with 10 bases in between. RNA, once extracted, was reverse transcribed into cDNA for use as the sequencing template. Profiling relied on immunoSEQ multiplex PCR, and the TCRdb table lists in-frame clones only, not all of them. The sample lists 65,000 to 90,000 clones, about 53% occurring once. The chain links TRBV30 to TRBJ1-5; maybe TRBD1 (5 bases). The receptor's source is a human donor with alopecia areata. Sequences were obtained from NKG2D-high CD8+ T cells sorted from blood. This CDR3 reads CAWSVTGAQPQHF. In nucleotides, the CDR3 is TGTGCCTGGAGTGTAACTGGGGCGCAGCCCCAGCATTTT.